This entry features one TCR beta chain sequence. What it recognizes is unknown. The sample belongs to a study of cytomegalovirus exposure and HLA in healthy donors. Study outcomes and limitations: Rarity held for most TCR sequences, but there were some public TCRs that occurred in many donors. Apart from CMV serostatus, no immune exposure information was available.

PCR employed 60 Vbeta and 13 Jbeta primers. The method was immunoSEQ multiplex PCR; TCRdb's version includes in-frame clones alone and lacks a portion of them. Found here are tens of thousands of clones; the top ten clones hold about 8%. This CDR3 has 14 residues. CDR1 is MNHEY and CDR2 is SVGAGI in the germline V gene. The V and J ends lost 5 bases and 2 bases respectively, with 13 bases between them. Specimen: PBMCs. The V and J genes are TRBV6-5 and TRBJ2-7, with D possibly matching TRBD2 (6 bases). The sequence was collected from a male donor in good health and CMV-seronegative. CDR3 loop: CASSPGLRAYEQYF. The DNA for the CDR3 is TGTGCCAGCAGTCCGGGACTCCGGGCCTACGAGCAGTACTTC.